Presented here are 9 T cell receptor beta chains from one specimen sequenced in a study of early T cells in non-severe SARS-CoV-2 infection. Each CDR3 protein gets one entry after TCRdb re-called the 5' RACE reads with MiXCR. The profile covers around 94,000 distinct CDR3 sequences, with over 10% appearing a single time and roughly 6.3% taken by the ten largest. Sample: whole blood. These receptors were obtained from an adult who was a healthcare worker with PCR-confirmed SARS-CoV-2 infection or an uninfected control (not recorded which).

This clonotype came up a few times. V and J are TRBV20-1 and TRBJ2-1, with 8 bases lining up with TRBD2. Germline loops: CDR1 DFQATT, CDR2 SNEGSKA (reference sequence). The CDR3 has 15 amino acids. Unmatched junction bases numbered 7, after V lost 3 bases and J lost 3 bases. The chain's CDR3 is CSASLGLAGYNEQFF. CDR3 bases: TGCAGTGCTAGCCTCGGACTAGCCGGCTACAATGAGCAGTTCTTC.

V usage is TRBV7-2 and J usage is TRBJ2-7; 11 bases line up with TRBD2. V lost 5 bases to trimming and J lost 2 bases; unmatched junction nucleotides: 14. This CDR3 has 18 residues. The germline V gene has CDR1 SGHTA and CDR2 FQGNSA. CDR3 protein: CASSPTYSSGRTPYEQYF. CDR3 DNA: TGTGCCAGCAGCCCCACCTACTCTAGCGGGAGGACTCCCTACGAGCAGTACTTC.

The chain is built from TRBV7-9 and TRBJ2-7; D may match TRBD1 or TRBD2 (5 bases each). The CDR3 length is 14 residues. Trimming removed 5 bases at V and 5 bases at J, with 16 bases between. Per germline, CDR1 SEHNR and CDR2 FQNEAQ (reference sequence). The DNA for the CDR3 is TGTGCCAGCAGCCATCCCGGGACCTCACACGAGCAGTACTTC. Protein product: CASSHPGTSHEQYF.

This clonotype appeared a few times. The rearrangement uses TRBV20-1 and TRBJ1-6; D remains ambiguous. The CDR3 runs 14 residues. Germline lookup yields CDR1 DFQATT and CDR2 SNEGSKA (reference sequence). Trimming removed 3 bases from V and 0 bases from J, with 6 bases in between. This CDR3 reads CSASGSSYNSPLHF. The CDR3 DNA sequence: TGCAGTGCTAGCGGGAGCTCCTATAATTCACCCCTCCACTTT.

This chain links TRBV9 with TRBJ2-7, with 9 nucleotides matching TRBD2. Looked up from germline, CDR1 is SGDLS and CDR2 is YYNGEE. J was trimmed by 5 bases and V by 4 bases; bases with no gene match: 16. The length of the CDR3 is 17 residues. The CDR3 loop is CASSPRGGPSGTHEQYF. The CDR3 bases are TGTGCCAGCAGCCCAAGAGGGGGCCCTAGCGGGACCCACGAGCAGTACTTC.

The chain combines TRBV7-2 with TRBJ2-7, with a weak D call TRBD1 (6 bases). The ends were cut back, 4 bases at V and 8 bases at J, with 15 bases in the middle. Germline lookup yields CDR1 SGHTA and CDR2 FQGNSA. The CDR3 sequence is 13 residues long. CDR3: CASSYVIQGQQYF. The CDR3 nucleotides read TGTGCCAGCAGCTACGTCATACAGGGCCAGCAGTACTTC.

This clonotype has at least ten counts. A much larger clone sits a single nucleotide away, making a read error possible. The chain links TRBV25-1 to TRBJ1-6; the match to TRBD1 covers 10 bases. The CDR3 spans 17 residues. Looked up from germline, CDR1 is MGHDK and CDR2 is SYGVNS. Here the CDR3 DNA reads TGTGTCAGCAGTGGAGAGACAGGGGGCTTCTATAATTCACCCCTCCACTTT. Encoded protein: CVSSGETGGFYNSPLHF.

This clonotype was seen only a few times. J is TRBJ1-1 and V is TRBV20-1; D is ambiguous. The germline V and J ends were trimmed by 2 bases and 8 bases, with 18 bases remaining between them. Germline lookup yields CDR1 DFQATT and CDR2 SNEGSKA (reference sequence). The CDR3 has 14 residues. For the CDR3, the DNA is TGCAGTGCTAGAAGTTTACAGTCAATCACCGAAGCTTTCTTT. Amino acid sequence: CSARSLQSITEAFF.

This clonotype was recorded a few times. The chain carries TRBV29-1 and TRBJ2-7; D uncertain. With 4 bases removed from V and 4 bases from J, the gap between germline ends came to 8 bases. The CDR3 sequence is 11 residues long. Per the germline V gene, CDR1 is SQVTM and CDR2 is ANQGSEA. CDR3 in DNA: TGCAGCGTTGGGTCCACGTACGAGCAGTACTTC. This gives the protein CSVGSTYEQYF.